The clone carrying this TCR beta chain was observed many times. The source of the sample is a study of T-cell reconstitution after alpha-beta-depleted transplantation in children. The length of the CDR3 is 15 residues. Germline V gives CDR1 MNHNS, CDR2 SASEGT. V shed 10 bases, J shed 3 bases, and the junction held 9 bases outside the gene matches. Unique molecular identifiers were built into the TCRbeta library. TCRdb called the PCR reads again in MiXCR, with one record for every CDR3 protein. This table has about 91,000 distinct CDR3 sequences, 7% to 10% appearing once. This chain uses TRBV6-1 with TRBJ1-6; TRBD1 matches 7 bases. This TCR was recovered from a human donor who donated a stem cell graft to a child with congenital amegakaryocytic thrombocytopenia. The sequences come from PBMCs from the stem cell graft donor, collected from the stem cell graft. For the CDR3, the DNA is TGTGCCACCTCGGGTGACAGGGACTATAATTCACCCCTCCACTTT. It codes for CATSGDRDYNSPLHF.